These T cell receptor beta chains were read from a single sample in a study of CD8+CD57+ T cells in acquired aplastic anemia. One entry per CDR3 protein, called by TCRdb with MiXCR from the reads. The table records 150,000 to 180,000 distinct CDR3 sequences, just over 50% of them present only once. The sample comprised sorted CD4+, CD8+, or CD8+CD57+ T cells (not recorded which) from PBMCs. The origin of the receptors is a human donor with aplastic anemia. CDR3s include the opening cysteine and the closing phenylalanine or tryptophan. D genes are given only for firm matches. The size entry is marked missing in some rows and otherwise reads once, few, many or a size class.

v_gene: TRBV10-3
abundance: .
j_gene: TRBJ2-5
d_gene: TRBD2
CDR3aa: CATGTSGTGYQETQYF
CDR3nt: TGTGCCACCGGGACTAGCGGGACGGGGTACCAAGAGACCCAGTACTTC

v_gene: TRBV24-1
abundance: few
j_gene: TRBJ1-2
d_gene: .
CDR3aa: CATSRGRDYGYTF
CDR3nt: TGTGCCACCAGTAGGGGCCGGGACTATGGCTACACCTTC

v_gene: TRBV24-1
abundance: .
j_gene: TRBJ1-2
d_gene: TRBD1
CDR3aa: CATSDHTGGRGYGYTF
CDR3nt: TGTGCCACCAGTGACCACACAGGGGGCCGAGGCTATGGCTACACCTTC

v_gene: TRBV10-3
abundance: .
j_gene: TRBJ2-2
d_gene: .
CDR3aa: CASSYSFEGTGELFF
CDR3nt: TGTGCCAGCAGTTACTCGTTTGAGGGCACCGGGGAGCTGTTTTTT

v_gene: TRBV20-1
abundance: .
j_gene: TRBJ1-2
d_gene: .
CDR3aa: CSATRVGGYGYTF
CDR3nt: TGCAGTGCTACCCGAGTGGGGGGATACGGCTACACCTTC

v_gene: TRBV7-8
abundance: .
j_gene: TRBJ2-7
d_gene: .
CDR3aa: CASSYWTRTYEQYF
CDR3nt: TGTGCCAGCAGCTACTGGACACGAACCTACGAGCAGTACTTC

v_gene: TRBV11-3
abundance: many
j_gene: TRBJ2-5
d_gene: TRBD2
CDR3aa: CASSFGTSGLGQETQYF
CDR3nt: TGTGCCAGCAGCTTTGGGACTAGCGGGCTGGGCCAAGAGACCCAGTACTTC

v_gene: TRBV10-3
abundance: .
j_gene: TRBJ2-7
d_gene: TRBD1
CDR3aa: CASSGTGAYEQYF
CDR3nt: TGTGCCAGCTCCGGGACAGGAGCCTACGAGCAGTACTTC

v_gene: TRBV6-5
abundance: many
j_gene: TRBJ1-1
d_gene: TRBD1
CDR3aa: CASTRQGGNEAFF
CDR3nt: TGTGCCAGCACTCGACAGGGAGGGAATGAAGCTTTCTTT

v_gene: TRBV15
abundance: .
j_gene: TRBJ2-3
d_gene: .
CDR3aa: CATSRDRGPDTQYF
CDR3nt: TGTGCCACCAGCAGAGACAGGGGCCCAGATACGCAGTATTTT

v_gene: TRBV4-1
abundance: few
j_gene: TRBJ1-6
d_gene: .
CDR3aa: CASSQEGRAEALHF
CDR3nt: TGCGCCAGCAGCCAAGAGGGCAGGGCAGAGGCCCTCCACTTT

v_gene: TRBV27
abundance: many
j_gene: TRBJ1-2
d_gene: TRBD1
CDR3aa: CASSKGQIFGYTF
CDR3nt: TGTGCCAGCTCTAAGGGACAGATATTTGGCTACACCTTC

v_gene: TRBV2
abundance: many
j_gene: TRBJ2-1
d_gene: .
CDR3aa: CASSGVQGYNEQFF
CDR3nt: TGTGCCAGCAGTGGGGTGCAGGGGTACAATGAGCAGTTCTTC

v_gene: TRBV24-1
abundance: .
j_gene: TRBJ2-7
d_gene: .
CDR3aa: CASSSLRGEQYF
CDR3nt: TGTGCCAGCAGTTCCCTTAGGGGCGAGCAGTACTTC

v_gene: TRBV20-1
abundance: medium-sized
j_gene: TRBJ2-7
d_gene: .
CDR3aa: CSASSGTEAGEQYF
CDR3nt: TGCAGTGCTAGTTCCGGGACCGAGGCGGGGGAGCAGTACTTC

v_gene: TRBV5-4
abundance: few
j_gene: TRBJ1-4
d_gene: .
CDR3aa: CASSSPGGGNEKLFF
CDR3nt: TGTGCCAGCAGCTCCCCGGGGGGTGGCAATGAAAAACTGTTTTTT

v_gene: TRBV6-1
abundance: many
j_gene: TRBJ1-1
d_gene: TRBD1
CDR3aa: CASRTNRGKNTEAFF
CDR3nt: TGTGCCAGCAGAACCAACAGGGGAAAGAACACTGAAGCTTTCTTT

v_gene: TRBV5-1
abundance: many
j_gene: TRBJ2-1
d_gene: .
CDR3aa: CASSSGTSSLGQFF
CDR3nt: TGCGCCAGCAGCTCTGGGACATCCTCCTTGGGGCAGTTCTTC

v_gene: TRBV19
abundance: .
j_gene: TRBJ1-1
d_gene: .
CDR3aa: CASSQNREAFF
CDR3nt: TGTGCCAGTAGCCAGAACAGAGAAGCTTTCTTT

v_gene: TRBV5-4
abundance: many
j_gene: TRBJ1-1
d_gene: TRBD1
CDR3aa: CASSLGGTVNTEAFF
CDR3nt: TGTGCCAGCAGCTTGGGAGGGACAGTGAACACTGAAGCTTTCTTT

v_gene: TRBV10-3
abundance: .
j_gene: TRBJ1-4
d_gene: .
CDR3aa: CASSERREKLFF
CDR3nt: TGTGCCAGCAGTGAGAGAAGAGAAAAACTGTTTTTT

v_gene: TRBV7-8
abundance: many
j_gene: TRBJ1-1
d_gene: .
CDR3aa: CASSAQEGLWTEAFF
CDR3nt: TGTGCCAGCAGCGCGCAAGAAGGGCTGTGGACTGAAGCTTTCTTT

v_gene: TRBV19
abundance: .
j_gene: TRBJ1-6
d_gene: .
CDR3aa: CASSRRGQRNSPLHF
CDR3nt: TGTGCCAGTAGTCGTCGGGGCCAACGAAATTCACCCCTCCACTTT

v_gene: TRBV5-1
abundance: .
j_gene: TRBJ2-1
d_gene: .
CDR3aa: CASSLVGSRGEEQFF
CDR3nt: TGCGCCAGCAGCTTAGTTGGCTCCCGGGGAGAGGAGCAGTTCTTC

v_gene: TRBV2
abundance: .
j_gene: TRBJ2-2
d_gene: .
CDR3aa: CASSAGTTTGELFF
CDR3nt: TGTGCCAGCAGTGCTGGGACAACAACCGGGGAGCTGTTTTTT

v_gene: TRBV12-3/TRBV12-4
abundance: .
j_gene: TRBJ1-6
d_gene: TRBD1
CDR3aa: CASSLGTGPLHF
CDR3nt: TGTGCCAGCAGTTTAGGGACAGGACCCCTCCACTTT

v_gene: TRBV25-1
abundance: many
j_gene: TRBJ2-1
d_gene: .
CDR3aa: CASNDPVNEQFF
CDR3nt: TGTGCCAGCAATGACCCCGTGAATGAGCAGTTCTTC

v_gene: TRBV7-3
abundance: .
j_gene: TRBJ2-2
d_gene: .
CDR3aa: CASSLGPGELFF
CDR3nt: TGTGCCAGCAGTTTAGGGCCCGGGGAGCTGTTTTTT

v_gene: TRBV25-1
abundance: few
j_gene: TRBJ1-1
d_gene: .
CDR3aa: CASSEGPREGTEAFF
CDR3nt: TGTGCCAGCAGTGAGGGGCCCCGCGAGGGCACTGAAGCTTTCTTT

v_gene: TRBV12-3/TRBV12-4
abundance: many
j_gene: TRBJ2-3
d_gene: TRBD1
CDR3aa: CASSRAGGTDTQYF
CDR3nt: TGTGCCAGCAGCCGGGCAGGGGGAACAGATACGCAGTATTTT